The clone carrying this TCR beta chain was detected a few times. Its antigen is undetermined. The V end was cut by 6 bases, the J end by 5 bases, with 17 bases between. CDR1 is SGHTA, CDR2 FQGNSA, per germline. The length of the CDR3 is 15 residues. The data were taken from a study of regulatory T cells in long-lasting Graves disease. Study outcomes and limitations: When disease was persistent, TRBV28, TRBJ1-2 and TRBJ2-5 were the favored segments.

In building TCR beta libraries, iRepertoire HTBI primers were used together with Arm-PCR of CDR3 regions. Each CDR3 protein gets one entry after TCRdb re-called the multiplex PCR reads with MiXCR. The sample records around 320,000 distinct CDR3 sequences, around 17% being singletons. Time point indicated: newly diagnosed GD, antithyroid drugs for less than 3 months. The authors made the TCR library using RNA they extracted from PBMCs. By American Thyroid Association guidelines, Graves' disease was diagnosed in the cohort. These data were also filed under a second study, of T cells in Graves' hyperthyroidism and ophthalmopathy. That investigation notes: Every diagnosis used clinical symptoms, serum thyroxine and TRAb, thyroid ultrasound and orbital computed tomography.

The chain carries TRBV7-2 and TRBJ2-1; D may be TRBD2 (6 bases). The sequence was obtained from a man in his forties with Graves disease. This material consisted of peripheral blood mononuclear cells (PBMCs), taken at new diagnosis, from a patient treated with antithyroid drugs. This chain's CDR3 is CASRTGGILHNEQFF. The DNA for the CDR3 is TGTGCCAGCAGAACCGGGGGAATCTTACACAATGAGCAGTTCTTC.